A selection of T cell receptor beta chains follows, all from one sample in a study of CD8 T cells in ankylosing spondylitis. TCRdb reanalysed the 5' RACE reads using MiXCR and keeps one entry per CDR3 protein. The table has 200,000 to 250,000 distinct CDR3 sequences, about 16% seen once. Input material: blood, either unsorted or a sorted T cell fraction (not recorded which). The receptors shown here come from a male donor with ankylosing spondylitis. CDR3s include the opening cysteine and the closing phenylalanine or tryptophan. D genes are given only for firm matches. Rows may omit the clone size; those that give it use once, few, many or a size class.

TRBJ2-5 | - | many | TRBV12-3/TRBV12-4 | CASSFVEKETQYF | TGTGCCAGCAGTTTCGTCGAAAAAGAGACCCAGTACTTC
TRBJ1-3 | - | few | TRBV7-6 | CASSPTAGESGNTIYF | TGTGCCAGCAGCCCTACGGCAGGGGAGTCTGGAAACACCATATATTTT
TRBJ2-7 | - | - | TRBV5-1 | CASSLDRELTYEQYF | TGCGCCAGCAGCTTGGACCGCGAACTGACCTACGAGCAGTACTTC
TRBJ1-1 | - | few | TRBV4-1 | CASSQVVRGATEAFF | TGCGCCAGCAGCCAAGTCGTACGGGGGGCCACTGAAGCTTTCTTT
TRBJ2-3 | TRBD2 | - | TRBV28 | CASSLPNPILAGETDTQYF | TGTGCCAGCAGTTTACCCAACCCGATACTAGCGGGAGAAACAGATACGCAGTATTTT
TRBJ1-1 | - | few | TRBV30 | CAWSPVTNTEAFF | TGTGCCTGGAGCCCCGTGACCAACACTGAAGCTTTCTTT
TRBJ2-3 | - | - | TRBV7-9 | CASSSRGVGADTQYF | TGTGCCAGCAGCTCAAGAGGAGTGGGTGCAGATACGCAGTATTTT
TRBJ2-7 | TRBD1 | - | TRBV5-5 | CASSLEWGDRTYEQYF | TGTGCCAGCAGCTTGGAATGGGGGGACAGGACCTACGAGCAGTACTTC
TRBJ2-5 | TRBD2 | few | TRBV7-9 | CASRPRTSAQETQYF | TGTGCCAGCAGACCCCGGACTAGCGCCCAAGAGACCCAGTACTTC
TRBJ2-7 | - | few | TRBV12-3/TRBV12-4 | CASSLTRYEQYF | TGTGCCAGCAGTTTAACGAGGTACGAGCAGTACTTC
TRBJ2-5 | TRBD2 | few | TRBV6-1 | CASSGLAGEETQYF | TGTGCCAGCAGCGGACTAGCGGGAGAAGAGACCCAGTACTTC
TRBJ2-2 | - | few | TRBV12-3/TRBV12-4 | CASSLRTGTGELFF | TGTGCCAGCAGTTTGAGGACGGGCACCGGGGAGCTGTTTTTT
TRBJ2-5 | - | - | TRBV10-3 | CAISGGALSLQETQYF | TGTGCCATCAGTGGCGGGGCCCTGAGTCTACAAGAGACCCAGTACTTC
TRBJ2-1 | - | - | TRBV20-1 | CSARDLVGGGEQFF | TGCAGTGCTAGAGATCTAGTAGGGGGGGGTGAGCAGTTCTTC
TRBJ1-5 | - | few | TRBV7-9 | CASSQWNEPQHF | TGTGCCAGCAGCCAATGGAACGAGCCCCAGCATTTT
TRBJ2-1 | - | - | TRBV27 | CASSMFGGLYNEQFF | TGTGCCAGCAGCATGTTCGGGGGGCTATACAATGAGCAGTTCTTC
TRBJ2-1 | - | - | TRBV2 | CASSEDSPSYNEQFF | TGTGCCAGCAGTGAGGACAGTCCGTCCTACAATGAGCAGTTCTTC
TRBJ2-3 | - | few | TRBV7-2 | CASSSSGRAVADTQYF | TGTGCCAGCAGCTCTTCCGGCAGGGCCGTGGCAGATACGCAGTATTTT
TRBJ2-5 | - | few | TRBV10-3 | CAISDGTGQETQYF | TGTGCCATCAGTGACGGGACGGGACAAGAGACCCAGTACTTC
TRBJ2-1 | - | - | TRBV19 | CASSRRGAGSSYNEQFF | TGTGCCAGTAGTAGGAGGGGGGCGGGGAGCTCCTACAATGAGCAGTTCTTC
TRBJ1-2 | TRBD1 | - | TRBV14 | CASSQVLGQVYGYTF | TGTGCCAGCAGCCAAGTGCTAGGACAGGTCTATGGCTACACCTTC
TRBJ1-2 | - | few | TRBV6-5 | CASSNRDGYTF | TGTGCCAGCAGCAACAGGGATGGCTACACCTTC
TRBJ2-1 | - | - | TRBV27 | CASSFWRGDEQFF | TGTGCCAGCAGTTTCTGGAGGGGTGATGAGCAGTTCTTC
TRBJ2-7 | TRBD1 | few | TRBV6-1 | CASSEDRTGGTYEQYF | TGTGCCAGCAGTGAAGACCGGACAGGGGGGACCTACGAGCAGTACTTC
TRBJ1-1 | - | few | TRBV6-5 | CASSYSTGLSEAFF | TGTGCCAGCAGTTACTCAACAGGGTTATCTGAAGCTTTCTTT
TRBJ2-1 | - | many | TRBV5-6 | CASSRDPSSYNEQFF | TGTGCCAGCAGCAGGGACCCAAGCTCCTACAATGAGCAGTTCTTC
TRBJ2-5 | - | many | TRBV12-3/TRBV12-4 | CASSAQTAIQETQYF | TGTGCCAGCAGCGCACAGACAGCGATACAAGAGACCCAGTACTTC
TRBJ2-5 | TRBD2 | - | TRBV7-8 | CASSLGLAEETQYF | TGTGCCAGCAGCTTGGGACTAGCGGAAGAGACCCAGTACTTC
TRBJ1-2 | - | many | TRBV12-3/TRBV12-4 | CASSWQGGRGYTF | TGTGCCAGCAGTTGGCAGGGAGGCCGCGGCTACACCTTC
TRBJ1-5 | - | few | TRBV10-3 | CAISESRIWGRQPQHF | TGTGCCATCAGTGAGTCGAGAATTTGGGGTCGGCAGCCCCAGCATTTT
TRBJ1-1 | - | few | TRBV10-2 | CASSTAGRGTEAFF | TGCGCCAGCAGCACCGCGGGGCGCGGCACTGAAGCTTTCTTT
TRBJ2-3 | - | few | TRBV12-3/TRBV12-4 | CASSSNTRTDTQYF | TGTGCCAGCAGTTCGAACACTAGAACAGATACGCAGTATTTT
TRBJ2-1 | - | - | TRBV28 | CASALSGDNEQFF | TGTGCCAGCGCACTTTCGGGGGACAATGAGCAGTTCTTC
TRBJ1-5 | TRBD1 | - | TRBV20-1 | CSASPGTGFNQPQHF | TGCAGTGCAAGTCCCGGGACAGGGTTCAATCAGCCCCAGCATTTT
TRBJ2-1 | - | - | TRBV5-1 | CASTPGLASLEQFF | TGCGCCAGCACCCCGGGGCTAGCCTCTCTCGAGCAGTTCTTC